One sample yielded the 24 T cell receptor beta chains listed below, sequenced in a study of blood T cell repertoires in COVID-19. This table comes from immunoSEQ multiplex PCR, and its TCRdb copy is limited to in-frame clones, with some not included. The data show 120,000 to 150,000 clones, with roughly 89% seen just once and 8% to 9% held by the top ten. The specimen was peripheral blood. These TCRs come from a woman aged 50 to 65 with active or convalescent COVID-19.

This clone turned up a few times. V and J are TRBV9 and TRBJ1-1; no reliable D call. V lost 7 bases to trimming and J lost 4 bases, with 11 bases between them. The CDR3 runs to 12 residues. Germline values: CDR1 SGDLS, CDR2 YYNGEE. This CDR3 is CASRGMSTEAFF. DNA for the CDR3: TGTGCCAGCCGAGGGATGAGCACTGAAGCTTTCTTT.

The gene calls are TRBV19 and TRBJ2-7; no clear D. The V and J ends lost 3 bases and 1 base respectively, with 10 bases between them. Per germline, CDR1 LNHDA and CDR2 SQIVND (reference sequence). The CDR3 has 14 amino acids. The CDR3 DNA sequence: TGTGCCAGTAGTATCGGTAGTGCGTCCTACGAGCAGTACTTC. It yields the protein CASSIGSASYEQYF.

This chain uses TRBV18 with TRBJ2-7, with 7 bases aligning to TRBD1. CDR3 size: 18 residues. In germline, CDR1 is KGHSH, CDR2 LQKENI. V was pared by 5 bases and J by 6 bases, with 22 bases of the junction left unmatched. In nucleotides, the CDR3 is TGTGCCAGCTCAAAGAAGGACAGGCGAGCCACAGGACCCTCCGAGCAGTACTTC. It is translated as CASSKKDRRATGPSEQYF.

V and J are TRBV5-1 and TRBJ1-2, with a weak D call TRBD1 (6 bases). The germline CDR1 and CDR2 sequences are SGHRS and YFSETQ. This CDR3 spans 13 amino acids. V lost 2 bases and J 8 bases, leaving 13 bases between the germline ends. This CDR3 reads CASSFTGFEGYTF. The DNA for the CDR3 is TGCGCCAGCAGCTTCACAGGGTTCGAAGGCTACACCTTC.

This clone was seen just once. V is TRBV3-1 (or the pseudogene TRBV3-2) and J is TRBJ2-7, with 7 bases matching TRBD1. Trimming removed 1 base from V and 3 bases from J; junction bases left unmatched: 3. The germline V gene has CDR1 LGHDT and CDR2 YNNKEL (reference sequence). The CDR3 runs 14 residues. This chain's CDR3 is CASSQGNRGYEQYF. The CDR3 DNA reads TGTGCCAGCAGCCAAGGCAACAGGGGCTACGAGCAGTACTTC.

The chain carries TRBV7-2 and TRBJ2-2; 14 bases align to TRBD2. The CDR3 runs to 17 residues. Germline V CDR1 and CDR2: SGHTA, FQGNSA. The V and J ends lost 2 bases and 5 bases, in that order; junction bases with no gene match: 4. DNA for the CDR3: TGTGCCAGCAGCTTATTTGGGACTAGCGGGGGAACCGGGGAGCTGTTTTTT. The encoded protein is CASSLFGTSGGTGELFF.

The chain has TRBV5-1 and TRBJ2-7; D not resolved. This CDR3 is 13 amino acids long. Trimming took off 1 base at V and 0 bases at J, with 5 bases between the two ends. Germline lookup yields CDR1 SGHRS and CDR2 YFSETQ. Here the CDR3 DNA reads TGCGCCAGCAGCTTGTACAGCTCCTACGAGCAGTACTTC. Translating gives CASSLYSSYEQYF.

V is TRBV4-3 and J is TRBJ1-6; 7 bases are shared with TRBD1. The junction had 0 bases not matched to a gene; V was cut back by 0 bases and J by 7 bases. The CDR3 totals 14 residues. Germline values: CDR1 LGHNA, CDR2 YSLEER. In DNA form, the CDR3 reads TGCGCCAGCAGCCAAGACAGGGGGAATTCACCCCTCCACTTT. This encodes CASSQDRGNSPLHF.

CDR3 residues: CASLGGRLNTEAFF. The CDR3 DNA follows: TGTGCCAGCCTTGGGGGGAGACTGAACACTGAAGCTTTCTTT. The J gene is TRBJ1-1, the V gene TRBV28; maybe TRBD1 (5 bases). The V end lost 8 bases, the J end lost 0 bases, and 13 bases lay between the germline ends. The germline CDR1 and CDR2 sequences are MDHEN and SYDVKM. The CDR3 length is 14 residues. The whole variable domain, remainder taken from reference TRBV28 and TRBJ1-1, is DVKVTQSSRYLVKRTGEKVFLECVQDMDHENMFWYRQDPGLGLRLIYFSYDVKMKEKGDIPEGYSVSREKKERFSLILESASTNQTSMYLCASLGGRLNTEAFFGQGTRLTVV.

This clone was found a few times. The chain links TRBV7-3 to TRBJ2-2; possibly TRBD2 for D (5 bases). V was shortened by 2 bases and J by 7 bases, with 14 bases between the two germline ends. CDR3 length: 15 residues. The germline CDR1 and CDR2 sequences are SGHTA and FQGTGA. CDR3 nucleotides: TGTGCCAGCAGCTTAGGCCGAGTCGGGGTCGGGGAGCTGTTTTTT. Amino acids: CASSLGRVGVGELFF. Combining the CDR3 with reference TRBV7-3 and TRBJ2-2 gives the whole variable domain GAGVSQTPSNKVTEKGKYVELRCDPISGHTALYWYRQSLGQGPEFLIYFQGTGAADDSGLPNDRFFAVRPEGSVSTLKIQRTERGDSAVYLCASSLGRVGVGELFFGEGSRLTVL.

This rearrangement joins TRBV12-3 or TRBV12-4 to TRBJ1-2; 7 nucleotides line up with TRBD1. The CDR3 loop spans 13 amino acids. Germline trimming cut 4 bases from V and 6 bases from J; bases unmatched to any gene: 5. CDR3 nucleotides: TGTGCCAGCAGTTCGGGACAGTCCCATGGCTACACCTTC. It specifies CASSSGQSHGYTF.

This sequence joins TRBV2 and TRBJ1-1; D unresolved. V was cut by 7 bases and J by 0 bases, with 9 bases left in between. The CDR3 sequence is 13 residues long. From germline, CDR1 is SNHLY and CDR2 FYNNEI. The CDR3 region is CASTLGVNTEAFF. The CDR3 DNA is TGTGCCAGCACTCTCGGGGTGAACACTGAAGCTTTCTTT.

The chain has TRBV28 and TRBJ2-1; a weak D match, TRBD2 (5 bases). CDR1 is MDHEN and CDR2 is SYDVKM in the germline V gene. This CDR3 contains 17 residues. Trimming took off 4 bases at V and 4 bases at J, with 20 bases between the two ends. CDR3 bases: TGTGCCAGCAGTTCCCCGCACTCGGGATATGGGTACAATGAGCAGTTCTTC. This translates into CASSSPHSGYGYNEQFF.

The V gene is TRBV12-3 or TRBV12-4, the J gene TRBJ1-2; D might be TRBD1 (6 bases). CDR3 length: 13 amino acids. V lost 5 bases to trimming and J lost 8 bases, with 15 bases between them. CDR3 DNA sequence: TGTGCCAGCAGTATCGACAGGCTCTGGGGCTACACCTTC. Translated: CASSIDRLWGYTF.

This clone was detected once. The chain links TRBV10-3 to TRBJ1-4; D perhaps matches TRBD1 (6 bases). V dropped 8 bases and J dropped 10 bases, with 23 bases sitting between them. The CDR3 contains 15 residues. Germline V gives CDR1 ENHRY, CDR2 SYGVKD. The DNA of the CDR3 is TGTGCCATCTCCCAGGGGCCCTTTACCGGCGGAAAACTGTTTTTT. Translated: CAISQGPFTGGKLFF.

CDR3 region: CASSLIQGTYNEQFF. CDR3 coding DNA: TGTGCCAGCAGCTTAATCCAGGGCACCTACAATGAGCAGTTCTTC. The V gene is TRBV7-9, the J gene TRBJ2-1; D possibly corresponds to TRBD1 (5 bases). The V gene lost 2 bases and the J gene lost 2 bases, with 10 bases spanning the gap. Per germline, CDR1 SEHNR and CDR2 FQNEAQ (reference sequence). CDR3 length equals 15 residues.

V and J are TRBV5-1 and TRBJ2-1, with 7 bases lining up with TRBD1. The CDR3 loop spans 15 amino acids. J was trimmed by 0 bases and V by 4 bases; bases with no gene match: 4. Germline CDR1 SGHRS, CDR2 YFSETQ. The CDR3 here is CASSLGQTSYNEQFF. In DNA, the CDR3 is TGCGCCAGCAGCCTGGGACAGACCTCCTACAATGAGCAGTTCTTC.

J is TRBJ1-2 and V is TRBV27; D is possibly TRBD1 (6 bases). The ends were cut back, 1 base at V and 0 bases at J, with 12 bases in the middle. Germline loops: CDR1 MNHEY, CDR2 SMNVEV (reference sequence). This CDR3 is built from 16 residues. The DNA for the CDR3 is TGTGCCAGCAGTTTATATCCCCGGGACACTAACTATGGCTACACCTTC. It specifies CASSLYPRDTNYGYTF.

CDR3 DNA: TGTGCCACCCGCCCCGGCAGGGGAAGTTCTGGCTACACCTTC. It specifies CATRPGRGSSGYTF. The chain carries TRBV2 and TRBJ1-2; a weak D match, TRBD1 (6 bases). Germline loops: CDR1 SNHLY, CDR2 FYNNEI. The CDR3 has 14 residues. The V end lost 10 bases, the J end lost 7 bases, and 22 bases lay between the germline ends.

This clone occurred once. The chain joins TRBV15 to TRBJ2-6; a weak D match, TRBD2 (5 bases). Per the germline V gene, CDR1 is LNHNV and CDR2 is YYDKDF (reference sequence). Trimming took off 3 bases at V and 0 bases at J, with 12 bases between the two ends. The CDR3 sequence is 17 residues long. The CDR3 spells CATSSEGWGSGANVLTF. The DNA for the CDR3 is TGTGCCACCAGCAGTGAGGGATGGGGCTCTGGGGCCAACGTCCTGACTTTC.

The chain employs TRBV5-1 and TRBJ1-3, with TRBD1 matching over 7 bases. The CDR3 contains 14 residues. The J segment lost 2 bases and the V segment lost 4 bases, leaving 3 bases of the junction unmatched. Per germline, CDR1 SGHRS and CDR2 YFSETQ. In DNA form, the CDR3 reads TGCGCCAGCAGCGGGGACAGCCCTGGAAACACCATATATTTT. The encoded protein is CASSGDSPGNTIYF.

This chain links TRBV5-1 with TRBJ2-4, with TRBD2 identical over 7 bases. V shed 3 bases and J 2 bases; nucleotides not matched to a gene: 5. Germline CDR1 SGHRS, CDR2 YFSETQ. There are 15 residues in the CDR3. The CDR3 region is CASSSLTSSKNIQYF. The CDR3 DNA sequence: TGCGCCAGCAGCTCGTTGACTAGCTCCAAAAACATTCAGTACTTC. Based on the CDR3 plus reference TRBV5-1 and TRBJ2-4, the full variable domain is KAGVTQTPRYLIKTRGQQVTLSCSPISGHRSVSWYQQTPGQGLQFLFEYFSETQRNKGNFPGRFSGRQFSNSRSEMNVSTLELGDSALYLCASSSLTSSKNIQYFGAGTRLSVL.

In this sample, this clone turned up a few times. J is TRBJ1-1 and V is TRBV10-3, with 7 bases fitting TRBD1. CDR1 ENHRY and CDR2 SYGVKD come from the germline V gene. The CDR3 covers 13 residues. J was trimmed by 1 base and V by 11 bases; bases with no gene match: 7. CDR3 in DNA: TGTGCCGGGCGGACAGGTGAGAACACTGAAGCTTTCTTT. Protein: CAGRTGENTEAFF.

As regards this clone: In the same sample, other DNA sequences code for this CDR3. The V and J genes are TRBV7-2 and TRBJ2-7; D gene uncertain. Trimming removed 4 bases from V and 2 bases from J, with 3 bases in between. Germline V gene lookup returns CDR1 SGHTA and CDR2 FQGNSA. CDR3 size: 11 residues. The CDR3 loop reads CASSSAYEQYF. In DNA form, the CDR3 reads TGTGCCAGCAGCTCCGCCTACGAGCAGTACTTC.